These 3 T cell receptor beta chains originate from one sample sequenced in a study of blood T cell repertoires in COVID-19 (dated by TCRdb to 2018 to 2021). Receptors were amplified or captured by the immunoSEQ multiplex PCR assay. Not all clones reach the TCRdb copy of this immuneACCESS table, which keeps in-frame sequences only. Checked studies attribute under half of the gap to unresolved V genes and leave the rest unexplained. Counted in this sample were some 500,000 clones; 85% to 90% of them appeared once. Of the sample, under 8.5% falls within the top ten clones. Sample: peripheral blood. The receptors derive from a woman in her forties or fifties with COVID-19, enrolled during active disease.

This clone showed up just once. The gene calls are TRBV5-4 and TRBJ1-1; D may be TRBD1 (6 bases). Deletions cut 4 bases from V and 4 bases from J, with 17 bases between. The CDR3 is made up of 15 amino acids. Germline CDR1 is SGHNT and CDR2 is YYREEE (reference sequence). In DNA, the CDR3 is TGTGCCAGCAGCCCAACAACAGGGTTGATCACTGAAGCTTTCTTT. Amino acid sequence: CASSPTTGLITEAFF.

The chain recombines TRBV10-1 with TRBJ2-3; 7 positions agree with TRBD2. The CDR3 spans 17 residues. CDR1 and CDR2 from the germline V gene are WNHNN and SYGVQD (reference sequence). V lost 3 bases, J lost 8 bases, and 17 bases stayed unmatched. CDR3 coding DNA: TGCGCCAGCAGTGAAAATTCGCCAGCGGGGACCGCCGGTACGCAGTATTTT. Translating gives CASSENSPAGTAGTQYF.

The chain is built from TRBV7-7 and TRBJ2-3, with TRBD2 identical over 7 bases. Germline values: CDR1 SSHAT, CDR2 FNYEAQ (reference sequence). The ends lost 5 bases at V and 3 bases at J; junction bases unmatched: 5. The CDR3 runs 14 residues. The DNA for the CDR3 is TGTGCCAGCAGCGCGGGGGTCGAGACAGATACGCAGTATTTT. Translating gives CASSAGVETDTQYF.